This entry is about one TCR beta chain. The authors sequenced unsorted PBMC DNA on ten immunoSEQ deep assay plates. In the authors' methods: ImmunoSEQ sequences covered only the junction and lacked quality scores; filtering therefore differed. Repertoires were generated with immunoSEQ multiplex PCR, while TCRdb's copy carries only in-frame clones and drops some. The V and J calls and clone size come from that table; D and trimming were worked out from the DNA. This sample has 470,000 or so clones, with about 72% found just once. The data were obtained in a study of shared clonotypes between healthy human individuals. Whole-study context: Those who served as donors were a couple of women and a few men between the ages of 18 and 49.

The sequencing input was PBMCs. The receptor comes from a woman aged 40-49 years in good health. Some clones in this sample may be carry-over from other donors' samples.

CDR3 sequence reads: CASSSPGLAANTGELFF. In DNA form, the CDR3 reads TGTGCCAGCAGCTCTCCCGGACTAGCGGCGAACACCGGGGAGCTGTTTTTT. The chain joins TRBV7-9 to TRBJ2-2, with TRBD2 matching over 10 bases. CDR3 length: 17 residues. Germline loops: CDR1 SEHNR, CDR2 FQNEAQ (reference sequence). J was trimmed by 0 bases and V by 4 bases; bases with no gene match: 5. Full variable domain (remainder filled in from reference TRBV7-9 and TRBJ2-2): DTGVSQNPRHKITKRGQNVTFRCDPISEHNRLYWYRQTLGQGPEFLTYFQNEAQLEKSRLLSDRFSAERPKGSFSTLEIQRTEQGDSAMYLCASSSPGLAANTGELFFGEGSRLTVL.